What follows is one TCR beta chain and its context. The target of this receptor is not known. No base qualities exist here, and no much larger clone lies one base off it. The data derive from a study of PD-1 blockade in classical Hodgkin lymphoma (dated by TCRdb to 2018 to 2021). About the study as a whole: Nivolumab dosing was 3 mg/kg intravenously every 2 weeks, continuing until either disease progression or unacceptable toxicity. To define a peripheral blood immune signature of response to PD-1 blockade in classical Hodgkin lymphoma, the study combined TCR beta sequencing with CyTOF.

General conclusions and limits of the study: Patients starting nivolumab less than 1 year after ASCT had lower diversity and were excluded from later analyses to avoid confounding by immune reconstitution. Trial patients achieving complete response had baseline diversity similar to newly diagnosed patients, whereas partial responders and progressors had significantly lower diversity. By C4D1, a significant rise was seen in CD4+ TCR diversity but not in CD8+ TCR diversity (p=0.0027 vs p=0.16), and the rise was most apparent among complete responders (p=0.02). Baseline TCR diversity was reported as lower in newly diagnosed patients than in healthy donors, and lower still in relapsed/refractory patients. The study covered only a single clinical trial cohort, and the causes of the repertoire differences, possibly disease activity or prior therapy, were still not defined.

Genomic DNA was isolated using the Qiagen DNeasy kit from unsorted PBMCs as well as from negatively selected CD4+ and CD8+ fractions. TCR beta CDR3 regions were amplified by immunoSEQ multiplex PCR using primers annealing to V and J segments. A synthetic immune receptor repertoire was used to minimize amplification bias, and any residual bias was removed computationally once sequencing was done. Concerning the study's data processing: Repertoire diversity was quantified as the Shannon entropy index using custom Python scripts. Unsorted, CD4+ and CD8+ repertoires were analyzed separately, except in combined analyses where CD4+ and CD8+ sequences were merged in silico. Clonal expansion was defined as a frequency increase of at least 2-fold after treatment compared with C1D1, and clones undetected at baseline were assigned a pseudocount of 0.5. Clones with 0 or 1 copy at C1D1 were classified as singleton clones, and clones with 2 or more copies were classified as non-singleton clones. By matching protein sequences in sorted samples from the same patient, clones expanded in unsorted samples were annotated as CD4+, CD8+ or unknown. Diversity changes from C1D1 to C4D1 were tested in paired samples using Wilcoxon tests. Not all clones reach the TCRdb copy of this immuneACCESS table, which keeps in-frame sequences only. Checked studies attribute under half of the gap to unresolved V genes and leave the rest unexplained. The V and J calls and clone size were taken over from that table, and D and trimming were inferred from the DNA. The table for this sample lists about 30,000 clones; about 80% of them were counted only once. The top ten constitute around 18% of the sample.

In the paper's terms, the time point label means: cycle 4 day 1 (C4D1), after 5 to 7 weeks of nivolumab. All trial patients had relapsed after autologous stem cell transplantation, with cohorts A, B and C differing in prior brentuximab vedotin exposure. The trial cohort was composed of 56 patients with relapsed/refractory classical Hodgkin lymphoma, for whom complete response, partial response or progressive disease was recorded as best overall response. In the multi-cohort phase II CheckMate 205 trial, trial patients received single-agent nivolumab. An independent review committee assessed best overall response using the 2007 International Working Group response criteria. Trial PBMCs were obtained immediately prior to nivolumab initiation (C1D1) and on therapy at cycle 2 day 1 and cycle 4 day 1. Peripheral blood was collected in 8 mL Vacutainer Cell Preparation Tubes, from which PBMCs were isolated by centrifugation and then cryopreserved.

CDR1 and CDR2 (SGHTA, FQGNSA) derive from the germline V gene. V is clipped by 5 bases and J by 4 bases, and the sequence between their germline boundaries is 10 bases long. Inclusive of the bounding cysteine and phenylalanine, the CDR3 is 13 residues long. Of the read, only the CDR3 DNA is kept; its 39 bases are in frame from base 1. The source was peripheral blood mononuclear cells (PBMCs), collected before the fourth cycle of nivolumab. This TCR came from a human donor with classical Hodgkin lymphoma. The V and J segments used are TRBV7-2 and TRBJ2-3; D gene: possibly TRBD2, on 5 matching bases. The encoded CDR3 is CASSASGADTQYF. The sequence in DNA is TGTGCCAGCAGCGCCTCCGGGGCAGATACGCAGTATTTT.